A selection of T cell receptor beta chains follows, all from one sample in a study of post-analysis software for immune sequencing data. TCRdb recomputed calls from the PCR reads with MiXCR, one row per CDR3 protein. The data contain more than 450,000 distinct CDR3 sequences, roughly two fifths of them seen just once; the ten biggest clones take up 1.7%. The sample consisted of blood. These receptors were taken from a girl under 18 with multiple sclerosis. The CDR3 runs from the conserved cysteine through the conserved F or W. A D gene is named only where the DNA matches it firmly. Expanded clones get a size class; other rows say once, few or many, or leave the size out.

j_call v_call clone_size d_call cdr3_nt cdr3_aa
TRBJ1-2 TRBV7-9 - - TGTGCCAGCAGTCCTCGAGTGAACTATGGCTACACCTTC CASSPRVNYGYTF
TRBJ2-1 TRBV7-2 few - TGTGCCAGCAGCTTAGTAACAGGAGATGAGCAGTTCTTC CASSLVTGDEQFF
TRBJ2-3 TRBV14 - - TGTGCCAGCAGCCAGGGGGCGAACACAGATACGCAGTATTTT CASSQGANTDTQYF
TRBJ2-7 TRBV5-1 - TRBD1 TGCGCCAGCAGCATCGACCCGACAGGGTACGAGCAGTACTTC CASSIDPTGYEQYF
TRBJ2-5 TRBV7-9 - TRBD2 TGTGCCAGCAGCCCGAGTAGCGGGGGGACTAGAACACAAGAGACCCAGTACTTC CASSPSSGGTRTQETQYF
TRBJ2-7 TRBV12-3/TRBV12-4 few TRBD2 TGTGCCAGCAGTTTCAGCGGGAGCGCCTACGAGCAGTACTTC CASSFSGSAYEQYF
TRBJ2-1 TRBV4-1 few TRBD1 TGCGCCAGCAGCCCGGACAGGGGAAACAATGAGCAGTTCTTC CASSPDRGNNEQFF
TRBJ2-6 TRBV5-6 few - TGTGCCAGCATCCCTATGGGAACGGGACCCGACCCTTCCGGGGCCAACGTCCTGACTTTC CASIPMGTGPDPSGANVLTF
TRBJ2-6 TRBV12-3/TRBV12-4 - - TGTGCCAGCAGCTCCCCTCTCAGGTCCCCCGTCCTGACTTTC CASSSPLRSPVLTF
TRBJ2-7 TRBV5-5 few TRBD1 TGTGCCAGCAGCTCCCAGGGGGCCAGCTCCTACGAGCAGTACTTC CASSSQGASSYEQYF
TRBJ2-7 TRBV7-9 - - TGTGCCAGCAGCCCAACTAGAAGCTACGAGCAGTACTTC CASSPTRSYEQYF
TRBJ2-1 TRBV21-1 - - TGTGCCAGCAGCAAACGGGGGGAAGCGAATGAGCAGTTCTTC CASSKRGEANEQFF
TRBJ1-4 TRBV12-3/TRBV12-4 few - TGTGCCAGCACCTTCGGGGCAGTCGGTGAAAAACTGTTTTTT CASTFGAVGEKLFF
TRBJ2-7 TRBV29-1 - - TGCAGCGTTGAAGACTCCGGGGCTAGCTCCTACGAGCAGTACTTC CSVEDSGASSYEQYF
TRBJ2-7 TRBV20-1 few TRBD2 TGCAGTGCTAGACCTCAACCGGGACTAGCGGGAGTTGGGAGCTCCTACAATGAGCAGTACTTC CSARPQPGLAGVGSSYNEQYF
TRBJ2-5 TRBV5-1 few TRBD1 TGCGCCAGCAGCTTCAGGGACAGGGTAGTGGAGACCCAGTACTTC CASSFRDRVVETQYF
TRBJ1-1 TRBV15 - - TGTGCCACCAGCAGAGATCTGGGGTTTCGGGCTTTCTTT CATSRDLGFRAFF
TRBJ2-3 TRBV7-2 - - TGTGCCAGCAGCTTACAGCCGGGGGAGATCACAGATACGCAGTATTTT CASSLQPGEITDTQYF
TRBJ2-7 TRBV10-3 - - TGTGCCATCAGTGAGGACAGCTCCTACAATGAGCAGTACTTC CAISEDSSYNEQYF
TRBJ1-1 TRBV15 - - TGTGCCACCAGCAGCAGGGGATTCACTGAAGCTTTCTTT CATSSRGFTEAFF
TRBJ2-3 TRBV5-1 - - TGTGCCAGCAGCTTACAGAGCGGAAGCACAGATACGCAGTATTTT CASSLQSGSTDTQYF
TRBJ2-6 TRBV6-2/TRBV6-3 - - TGTGCCAGCAGTCACCAACAGGTTCCCAACGTCCTGACTTTC CASSHQQVPNVLTF
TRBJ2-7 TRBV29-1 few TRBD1 TGCAGCGTTAAAGACAGGGGGCCCTACGAGCAGTACTTC CSVKDRGPYEQYF
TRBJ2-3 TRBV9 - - TGTGCCAGCAGCGTAGACGGTGCCCACCGATCCACAGATACGCAGTATTTT CASSVDGAHRSTDTQYF
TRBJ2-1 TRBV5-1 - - TGCGCCAGCAGCGACCCATTGCGGTTGAACTCCTACAATGAGCAGTTCTTC CASSDPLRLNSYNEQFF
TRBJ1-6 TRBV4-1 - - TGCGCCAGCAGCCAACCGGTAACTAATTCACCCCTCCACTTT CASSQPVTNSPLHF
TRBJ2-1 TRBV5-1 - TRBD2 TGCGCCAGCAGCTTTACTAGCGGGTACAATGAGCAGTTCTTC CASSFTSGYNEQFF
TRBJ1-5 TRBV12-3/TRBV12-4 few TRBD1 TGTGCCAGCAGTTTAGGTGACAGGGGGCGTCAGCCCCAGCATTTT CASSLGDRGRQPQHF
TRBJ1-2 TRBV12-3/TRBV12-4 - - TGTGCCAGCAGTTTAAGGTCCGATAACTATGGCTACACCTTC CASSLRSDNYGYTF
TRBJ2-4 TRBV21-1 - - TGTGCCAGCAGCAAATGTTTTAAGATTAGGGGCCTTGGGGCCAAAAACATTCAGTACTTC CASSKCFKIRGLGAKNIQYF
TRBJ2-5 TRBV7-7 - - TGTGCTAGCTCGTCTGGAATAGCGCGAGAGACCCAGTACTTC CASSSGIARETQYF
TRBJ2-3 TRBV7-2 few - TGTGCCAGCAGCCCCCCCAATGAAGATACGCAGTATTTT CASSPPNEDTQYF
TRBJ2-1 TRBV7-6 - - TGTGCCAGCAGCACAGTACTAGGTTACAATGAGCAGTTCTTC CASSTVLGYNEQFF
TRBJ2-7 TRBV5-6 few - TGTGCCAGCAGCTTGGGGGACCCAAGGAGGGACGAGCAGTACTTC CASSLGDPRRDEQYF
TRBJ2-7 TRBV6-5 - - TGTGCCAGCAGAACCCAGGGTGTCTACGAGCAGTACTTC CASRTQGVYEQYF
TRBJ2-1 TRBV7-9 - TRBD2 TGTGCCAGCAGCCGCGGACTAGCGGGGATATACAATGAGCAGTTCTTC CASSRGLAGIYNEQFF
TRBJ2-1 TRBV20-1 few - TGCAGTGCTAGACCCCGCCTTGCGGGGTACAATGAGCAGTTCTTC CSARPRLAGYNEQFF
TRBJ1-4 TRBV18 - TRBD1 TGTGCCAGCTCACCGCCGACAGGGCTAAATAATGAAAAACTGTTTTTT CASSPPTGLNNEKLFF
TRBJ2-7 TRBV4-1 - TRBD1 TGCGCCAGCAGCCAACGAGGGGACAGCTCCTACGAGCAGTACTTC CASSQRGDSSYEQYF
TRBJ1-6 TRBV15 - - TGTGCCACCAGCTCACAGTTCGGATCACCCCTCCACTTT CATSSQFGSPLHF
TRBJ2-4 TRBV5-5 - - TGTGCCAGCAGCCAACGGAACCCCTCGAGGGAGCGGTACTTC CASSQRNPSRERYF
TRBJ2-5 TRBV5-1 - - TGCGCCAGCAGCTGGAACCAAGAGACCCAGTACTTC CASSWNQETQYF
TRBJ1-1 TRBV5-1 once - TGCGCCAGCAGCTTGGCCGAGGGCAGGGCGAACACTGAAGCTTTCTTT CASSLAEGRANTEAFF
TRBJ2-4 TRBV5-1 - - TGCGCCAGCAGCTTGAACGCGTTAAAAAACATTCAGTACTTC CASSLNALKNIQYF
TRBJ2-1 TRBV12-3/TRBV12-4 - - TGTGCCAGCAGCGGACTGATGCCCTTCGTTGACAATGAGCAGTTCTTC CASSGLMPFVDNEQFF